The rows below give T cell receptor beta chains drawn from one sample of a study of CD4 T cells in relation to SARS-CoV-2 and coronaviruses. The assay was immunoSEQ multiplex PCR, and TCRdb's table has in-frame clones only and misses some. In the table there are under 25,000 clones, just under 80% of which are singletons. The antigens these receptors bind are not known. The specimen sequenced was CD4+ T cells from PBMCs, cultured in vitro. These receptors were taken from a human donor in good health. Both conserved end residues are trimmed from each CDR3. The D gene is left open where the match is weak.

d_gene: NA
j_gene: TRBJ2-5
v_gene: TRBV28
CDR3aa: ASSFVAQETQY

d_gene: NA
j_gene: TRBJ1-1
v_gene: TRBV11-2
CDR3aa: ASSSQRNTEAF

d_gene: TRBD1
j_gene: TRBJ2-3
v_gene: TRBV5-1
CDR3aa: ASSKGQGSDTQY

d_gene: NA
j_gene: TRBJ2-7
v_gene: TRBV10-3
CDR3aa: ATTGTDSYEQY

d_gene: TRBD2
j_gene: TRBJ2-5
v_gene: TRBV30
CDR3aa: AWSVQRGTPN

d_gene: TRBD1
j_gene: TRBJ1-1
v_gene: TRBV6-2/TRBV6-3
CDR3aa: ASSILNRGLAF

d_gene: NA
j_gene: TRBJ2-3
v_gene: TRBV5-1
CDR3aa: ASSQKSGYTDTQY

d_gene: TRBD2
j_gene: TRBJ2-3
v_gene: TRBV6-5
CDR3aa: ASTLLAGGADTQY

d_gene: NA
j_gene: TRBJ2-1
v_gene: TRBV24-1
CDR3aa: ATSAYGSNEQF

d_gene: TRBD1
j_gene: TRBJ2-5
v_gene: TRBV6-1
CDR3aa: ASSEMRDRGLETQY

d_gene: TRBD2
j_gene: TRBJ2-1
v_gene: TRBV3-1/TRBV3-2
CDR3aa: ASSQDDGTSGRSNEQF

d_gene: TRBD2
j_gene: TRBJ2-1
v_gene: TRBV3-1/TRBV3-2
CDR3aa: ASSPPGGSNNEQF

d_gene: TRBD1
j_gene: TRBJ1-5
v_gene: TRBV19
CDR3aa: ASSIYSGGYQPQH

d_gene: TRBD2
j_gene: TRBJ2-7
v_gene: TRBV5-1
CDR3aa: ASSSLTSGSYEQY

d_gene: NA
j_gene: TRBJ1-6
v_gene: TRBV18
CDR3aa: ASSPHAAGSSSYNSPLH

d_gene: NA
j_gene: TRBJ2-7
v_gene: TRBV21-1
CDR3aa: AKLAATSYEQY

d_gene: TRBD1
j_gene: TRBJ2-1
v_gene: TRBV5-1
CDR3aa: ASSSTRDSAKSSYNEQF

d_gene: NA
j_gene: TRBJ2-1
v_gene: TRBV15
CDR3aa: ATSRVVLRDEQF

d_gene: TRBD1
j_gene: TRBJ1-1
v_gene: TRBV13
CDR3aa: ASSSGTGTEAF

d_gene: TRBD1
j_gene: TRBJ1-5
v_gene: TRBV3-1/TRBV3-2
CDR3aa: ASSLTTGGIMDQPQH

d_gene: NA
j_gene: TRBJ1-1
v_gene: TRBV18
CDR3aa: ASSLREEPLMNTEAF

d_gene: TRBD2
j_gene: TRBJ2-1
v_gene: TRBV25-1
CDR3aa: ASSEGRGDPRNEQF

d_gene: NA
j_gene: TRBJ1-5
v_gene: TRBV19
CDR3aa: ASSKTHSTGFYQPQH

d_gene: NA
j_gene: TRBJ2-7
v_gene: TRBV11-2
CDR3aa: ASSSPGQLYEQY

d_gene: NA
j_gene: TRBJ2-7
v_gene: TRBV3-1/TRBV3-2
CDR3aa: ASSQVSSYEQY

d_gene: TRBD2
j_gene: TRBJ2-7
v_gene: TRBV2
CDR3aa: ASSEEGASGRYEQY

d_gene: NA
j_gene: TRBJ1-1
v_gene: TRBV10-1
CDR3aa: ASSEAGSYSEAF

d_gene: NA
j_gene: TRBJ2-1
v_gene: TRBV7-9
CDR3aa: ASTPTELNDYNEQF

d_gene: NA
j_gene: TRBJ2-1
v_gene: TRBV19
CDR3aa: ASSWFKFGEQF

d_gene: TRBD1
j_gene: TRBJ2-5
v_gene: TRBV6-5
CDR3aa: ASGSGQVQETQY